This entry lists 32 T cell receptor beta chains sequenced from one sample in a study of post-analysis software for immune sequencing data. Study outcomes and limitations: TRBV5-6, TRBV5-1 and TRBV20-1 were among roughly five TRBV segments more frequent in patients than controls.

Their recognized antigens are unknown. Unique molecular identifiers were present in the TCR beta cDNA libraries. Via MiXCR, TCRdb re-called the PCR reads, giving one row per CDR3 protein. The table has approximately 440,000 distinct CDR3 sequences, nearly 45% seen once; the top ten hold 9.5% to 13%. Sequencing was done on a sample of blood. Receptor source: a girl aged 10 to 17 with multiple sclerosis.

In this sample, this clonotype turned up once. The chain couples TRBV7-9 to TRBJ2-1; TRBD2 matches 10 bases. This CDR3 comprises 16 residues. CDR1 is SEHNR and CDR2 is FQNEAQ in the germline V gene (reference sequence). The V segment lost 1 base and the J segment 6 bases; nucleotides outside the gene matches: 6. CDR3 protein: CASSLELAGVSNEQFF. Written as DNA, the CDR3 is TGTGCCAGCAGCTTAGAGCTAGCGGGGGTAAGCAATGAGCAGTTCTTC.

This clonotype was counted only a few times. V usage is TRBV7-2 and J usage is TRBJ2-4; D may be TRBD1 or TRBD2 (7 bases each). Germline CDR1 is SGHTA and CDR2 is FQGNSA. This CDR3 comprises 17 residues. Trimming removed 5 bases at V and 0 bases at J, with 17 bases between. The CDR3 protein is CASSPRGGIVAKNIQYF. For the CDR3, the DNA is TGTGCCAGCAGCCCCAGGGGGGGGATTGTAGCCAAAAACATTCAGTACTTC.

On this clonotype itself: Being one base from a much bigger clone, this may be a read error. The V gene is TRBV7-2, the J gene TRBJ2-5; 7 bases agree with TRBD2. The CDR3 spans 14 residues. Germline assignment: CDR1 SGHTA and CDR2 FQGNSA. The CDR3, as DNA: TGTGCCAGCAGCTTAGAGGCTAGCGGCAGTCCCCAGGACTTC. Translation gives CASSLEASGSPQDF.

The chain links TRBV7-8 to TRBJ2-5; D is possibly TRBD1 or TRBD2 (7 bases each). The J call is in doubt because the DNA end fits TRBJ2-7 better. CDR3 length: 14 amino acids. The germline gives CDR1 SGHVS, CDR2 FQNEAQ. CDR3 coding DNA: TGTGCCACCTCAGGGGGGGCAGGTCCTTACGAGCAGTACTTC. Its protein is CATSGGAGPYEQYF.

The V gene is TRBV7-2, the J gene TRBJ1-1; TRBD1 might be the D (5 bases). The V gene lost 3 bases and the J gene lost 4 bases, with 12 bases spanning the gap. CDR1 and CDR2 (germline): SGHTA, FQGNSA. The CDR3 totals 14 residues. The CDR3 loop reads CASSFVGGGTEAFF. CDR3 bases: TGTGCCAGCAGCTTTGTCGGGGGGGGCACTGAAGCTTTCTTT.

Concerning this clonotype itself: A read error may account for a junction end that differs from germline. V and J are TRBV4-1 and TRBJ2-4, with a possible D match to TRBD2 (6 bases). Germline loops: CDR1 MGHRA, CDR2 YSYEKL. The CDR3 spans 15 residues. The CDR3 DNA is TGCACCAGCAGCTCGGACGGGGGTTCCAAAAACATTCAGTACTTC. It specifies CTSSSDGGSKNIQYF.

The chain has TRBV12-3 or TRBV12-4 and TRBJ1-2, with D perhaps matching TRBD1 (6 bases). V dropped 6 bases and J dropped 7 bases, with 15 bases sitting between them. This CDR3 region has 13 residues. The CDR3 loop is CASRLTGGSGYTF. The CDR3 nucleotides read TGTGCCAGCAGGCTGACAGGAGGGAGTGGCTACACCTTC.

The V gene is TRBV5-6, the J gene TRBJ2-1; D gene ambiguous. From germline, CDR1 is SGHDT and CDR2 YYEEEE. The CDR3 contains 15 residues. V gave up 2 bases and J gave up 0 bases, with 9 bases separating them. CDR3 DNA: TGTGCCAGCAGCTTCGCTTCCAGCTCCTACAATGAGCAGTTCTTC. Translating gives CASSFASSSYNEQFF. Variable domain in full (rest from reference TRBV5-6 and TRBJ2-1): DAGVTQSPTHLIKTRGQQVTLRCSPKSGHDTVSWYQQALGQGPQFIFQYYEEEERQRGNFPDRFSGHQFPNYSSELNVNALLLGDSALYLCASSFASSSYNEQFFGPGTRLTVL.

The V call is TRBV3-1, the J call TRBJ2-5, with 7 bases aligning to TRBD2. The CDR3 consists of 12 residues. The V gene's germline CDR1 is LGHDT and CDR2 YNNKEL (reference sequence). J was trimmed by 3 bases and V by 10 bases; bases with no gene match: 5. CDR3 in amino acids: CATRDYKETQYF. In DNA form, the CDR3 reads TGTGCCACCCGGGACTACAAAGAGACCCAGTACTTC.

With respect to this clonotype: Germline is not matched at one junction end, which may reflect a read error. The rearrangement uses TRBV6-5 and TRBJ1-2, with D maybe TRBD1 (6 bases). CDR3 length: 15 residues. CDR1 MNHEY and CDR2 SVGAGI come from the germline V gene. CDR3 residues: CASTQGFRGALGHTF. The CDR3, as DNA: TGTGCCAGCACCCAGGGGTTCCGCGGGGCCCTTGGCCACACCTTC.

The table lists this clonotype with a few counts. V gene TRBV20-1 combines with J gene TRBJ2-1; weak D call: TRBD2 (6 bases). This CDR3 spans 14 amino acids. The germline V and J ends were trimmed by 4 bases and 1 base, with 11 bases remaining between them. Germline values: CDR1 DFQATT, CDR2 SNEGSKA (reference sequence). The CDR3 DNA reads TGCAGTGCTACGCCCAGCGGGTCCTACAATGAGCAGTTCTTC. This encodes CSATPSGSYNEQFF.

The rearrangement uses TRBV15 and TRBJ2-7; weak D call: TRBD1 (6 bases). Germline lookup yields CDR1 LNHNV and CDR2 YYDKDF (reference sequence). The CDR3 totals 14 residues. Trimming removed 0 bases from V and 1 base from J, with 7 bases in between. The CDR3 DNA reads TGTGCCACCAGCAGAGACAGGGGTTCCTACGAGCAGTACTTC. It translates to CATSRDRGSYEQYF.

On this clonotype itself: This may be a read error, as it is one base from a much larger clone. V and J are TRBV18 and TRBJ2-7; D possibly corresponds to TRBD2 (7 bases). The CDR3 has 14 residues. Germline V gene lookup returns CDR1 KGHSH and CDR2 LQKENI. V was shortened by 3 bases and J by 4 bases, with 13 bases between the two germline ends. The CDR3 sequence: CASSPGRGAYEQYF. The CDR3 coding sequence is TGTGCCAGCTCACCGGGCCGGGGGGCTTACGAGCAGTACTTC.

This chain links TRBV6-2 or TRBV6-3 with TRBJ2-3; 7 bases map to TRBD2. Germline lookup yields CDR1 MNHEY and CDR2 SVGEGT. CDR3 size: 17 residues. The J segment lost 2 bases and the V segment lost 0 bases, leaving 8 bases of the junction unmatched. In nucleotides, the CDR3 is TGTGCCAGCAGTTACTCTGTCCGGGAGGCCTTCACAGATACGCAGTATTTT. Translating it yields CASSYSVREAFTDTQYF.

This clonotype appeared a few times. The chain couples TRBV7-2 to TRBJ2-1, with 7 bases that match TRBD1. The trim removed 7 bases at V and 2 bases at J, leaving 8 bases unmatched. Germline V CDR1 and CDR2: SGHTA, FQGNSA. The CDR3 runs to 15 residues. DNA of the CDR3: TGTGCCAGCACCAATGACAGGGTTCCCTACAATGAGCAGTTCTTC. It translates to CASTNDRVPYNEQFF.

V is TRBV28 and J is TRBJ2-1; D is perhaps TRBD2 (5 bases). Germline values: CDR1 MDHEN, CDR2 SYDVKM. The CDR3 length is 12 residues. The V end was cut by 4 bases, the J end by 10 bases, with 11 bases between. CDR3 residues: CASSSSSTEQFF. CDR3 in DNA: TGTGCCAGCAGTTCTAGCAGCACAGAGCAGTTCTTC.

This sequence joins TRBV2 and TRBJ2-1; D call uncertain. The length of the CDR3 is 16 residues. Between the trimmed V and J ends, which lost 7 bases and 7 bases, there was a span of 23 bases. From germline, CDR1 is SNHLY and CDR2 FYNNEI. The CDR3 DNA reads TGTGCCAGCATGGACCGTACAGCCCCCACGAAGAATGAGCAGTTCTTC. It translates to CASMDRTAPTKNEQFF.

About this clonotype: One junction end disagrees with the germline gene, perhaps due to a read error. CDR3 coding DNA: TGTACCAGCAGTTCACACAGGGGGACCTACAATGAGCAGTTCTTC. It translates to CTSSSHRGTYNEQFF. The gene calls are TRBV12-3 or TRBV12-4 and TRBJ2-1, with TRBD1 matching over 8 bases. CDR3 length: 15 amino acids.

CDR3 amino acids: CSARESQGAGGYTF. The CDR3 DNA is TGCAGTGCTAGAGAATCTCAGGGGGCTGGTGGCTACACCTTC. V is TRBV20-1 and J is TRBJ1-2; the match to TRBD1 covers 8 bases. The CDR3 is 14 residues long. The junction had 7 bases not matched to a gene; V was cut back by 0 bases and J by 7 bases. The germline gives CDR1 DFQATT, CDR2 SNEGSKA (reference sequence).

The chain has TRBV28 and TRBJ2-5; TRBD2 agrees at 11 bases. The J segment lost 5 bases and the V segment lost 3 bases, leaving 5 bases of the junction unmatched. The germline gives CDR1 MDHEN, CDR2 SYDVKM. CDR3 size: 15 residues. The CDR3 nucleotides read TGTGCCAGCAGTTTGACGGGACTAGCGGTGGAGACCCAGTACTTC. This sequence encodes CASSLTGLAVETQYF.

There are a few counts of this clonotype. This chain connects TRBV9 to TRBJ1-2, with 8 bases aligning to TRBD1. V shed 4 bases and J 4 bases; nucleotides not matched to a gene: 12. The CDR3 spans 16 residues. Germline-derived CDR1 and CDR2 are SGDLS and YYNGEE. As DNA, the CDR3 is TGTGCCAGCAGCCCCCCCGGACAGGGCCGTGTCTATGGCTACACCTTC. This codes for CASSPPGQGRVYGYTF.

A few counts support this clonotype. The CDR3, as DNA: TGCAGTGCTAGAGCGGGCCCTAATCAGCCCCAGCATTTT. The encoded protein is CSARAGPNQPQHF. This chain connects TRBV20-1 to TRBJ1-5; no reliable D call. V was pared by 1 base and J by 4 bases, with 8 bases between. This CDR3 has 13 amino acids. Germline CDR1 DFQATT, CDR2 SNEGSKA (reference sequence).

The chain uses TRBV15 and TRBJ1-5; D perhaps matches TRBD1 (6 bases). CDR3 length equals 12 residues. Germline CDR1 reads LNHNV; CDR2 reads YYDKDF (reference sequence). Trimming took 7 bases from V and 7 from J, leaving 11 bases between them. The CDR3 DNA is TGTGCCACCAAAGAGGGGGGACAGCCCCAGCATTTT. Its protein is CATKEGGQPQHF.

With regard to this clonotype: Given a much more abundant clone one base away, this may be a read error. The rearrangement uses TRBV6-5 and TRBJ2-3, with a tentative D call TRBD1 (5 bases). The CDR3 covers 12 residues. CDR1 is MNHEY and CDR2 is SVGAGI in the germline V gene. The CDR3 here is CASSPTADMQYF. The CDR3 nucleotides read TGTGCCAGCAGCCCGACAGCAGATATGCAGTATTTT.

V and J are TRBV5-1 and TRBJ2-1; 9 nucleotides line up with TRBD1. The germline CDR1 and CDR2 sequences are SGHRS and YFSETQ. The V segment lost 5 bases and the J segment 10 bases; nucleotides outside the gene matches: 16. The CDR3 covers 16 residues. CDR3 sequence (DNA): TGCGCCAGCAGACCAACCAACACAGGGGGCACTGGCGAGCAGTTCTTC. Translation gives CASRPTNTGGTGEQFF. The full variable domain, completed using reference TRBV5-1 and TRBJ2-1, is KAGVTQTPRYLIKTRGQQVTLSCSPISGHRSVSWYQQTPGQGLQFLFEYFSETQRNKGNFPGRFSGRQFSNSRSEMNVSTLELGDSALYLCASRPTNTGGTGEQFFGPGTRLTVL.

The chain links TRBV28 to TRBJ2-6, with D possibly called TRBD1 or TRBD2 (6 bases each). Trimming left V 6 bases short and J 1 base short, with 7 bases between. The CDR3 length is 14 residues. From germline, CDR1 is MDHEN and CDR2 SYDVKM. The DNA for the CDR3 is TGTGCCAGCAGAGGGGGGTCTGGGGCCAACGTCCTGACTTTC. Residues: CASRGGSGANVLTF. Full variable domain (remainder filled in from reference TRBV28 and TRBJ2-6): DVKVTQSSRYLVKRTGEKVFLECVQDMDHENMFWYRQDPGLGLRLIYFSYDVKMKEKGDIPEGYSVSREKKERFSLILESASTNQTSMYLCASRGGSGANVLTFGAGSRLTVL.

The CDR3 nucleotides read TGTGCCAGCAGTGACAAATTGGGACAGACGAACACCGGGGAGCTGTTTTTT. Its translation: CASSDKLGQTNTGELFF. The chain employs TRBV25-1 and TRBJ2-2; 7 bases are shared with TRBD1. V was pared by 3 bases and J by 0 bases, with 7 bases of the junction left unmatched. Germline V CDR1 and CDR2: MGHDK, SYGVNS. The CDR3 runs to 17 residues. The complete variable domain, with remaining parts taken from reference TRBV25-1 and TRBJ2-2, reads EADIYQTPRYLVIGTGKKITLECSQTMGHDKMYWYQQDPGMELHLIHYSYGVNSTEKGDLSSESTVSRIRTEHFPLTLESARPSHTSQYLCASSDKLGQTNTGELFFGEGSRLTVL.

The CDR3 is CASSQGPSAAYNEQFF. The CDR3 DNA reads as TGTGCCAGCAGCCAAGGCCCTTCAGCGGCCTACAATGAGCAGTTCTTC. This chain joins TRBV3-1 and TRBJ2-1, with D tentatively TRBD2 (5 bases). Germline lookup yields CDR1 LGHDT and CDR2 YNNKEL (reference sequence). The CDR3 covers 16 residues. The V end was cut by 1 base, the J end by 2 bases, with 12 bases between.

This clonotype was recorded once. The chain employs TRBV18 and TRBJ2-7; 8 bases are a match to TRBD2. V shed 0 bases, J shed 7 bases, and the junction held 5 bases outside the gene matches. The CDR3 is 14 residues long. CDR1 KGHSH and CDR2 LQKENI come from the germline V gene. CDR3 sequence reads: CASSPPAGVWEQYF. CDR3 sequence (DNA): TGTGCCAGCTCACCACCAGCGGGAGTGTGGGAGCAGTACTTC.

This clonotype has a handful of counts. The chain uses TRBV7-3 and TRBJ2-7; 9 nucleotides line up with TRBD1. V gave up 5 bases and J gave up 5 bases; unmatched junction bases: 13. The CDR3 extends over 16 amino acids. The germline V gene encodes CDR1 SGHTA and CDR2 FQGTGA. The CDR3 is CASSPIPGQGSDEQYF. DNA for the CDR3: TGTGCCAGCAGCCCTATCCCTGGACAGGGGTCCGACGAGCAGTACTTC.

For this clonotype: One end of the junction varies from germline; a read error may be responsible. The V call is TRBV3-1, the J call TRBJ2-1, with 12 nucleotides matching TRBD2. Germline CDR1 and CDR2: LGHDT and YNNKEL (reference sequence). The CDR3 is made up of 15 amino acids. As DNA, the CDR3 is TGTGCCGGCAGCCACCAAGGACTAGCGGGACGTGAGCAGTTCTTC. Amino acid sequence: CAGSHQGLAGREQFF.

The CDR3 coding sequence is TGTGCCAGCAGTTTAAGGCAGGGAGTCACTGAAGCTTTCTTT. Its protein product is CASSLRQGVTEAFF. The chain is built from TRBV27 and TRBJ1-1; D possibly corresponds to TRBD1 (5 bases). The germline V and J ends were trimmed by 2 bases and 4 bases, with 11 bases remaining between them. Germline V gene data show CDR1 as MNHEY and CDR2 as SMNVEV (reference sequence). The CDR3 has 14 residues.